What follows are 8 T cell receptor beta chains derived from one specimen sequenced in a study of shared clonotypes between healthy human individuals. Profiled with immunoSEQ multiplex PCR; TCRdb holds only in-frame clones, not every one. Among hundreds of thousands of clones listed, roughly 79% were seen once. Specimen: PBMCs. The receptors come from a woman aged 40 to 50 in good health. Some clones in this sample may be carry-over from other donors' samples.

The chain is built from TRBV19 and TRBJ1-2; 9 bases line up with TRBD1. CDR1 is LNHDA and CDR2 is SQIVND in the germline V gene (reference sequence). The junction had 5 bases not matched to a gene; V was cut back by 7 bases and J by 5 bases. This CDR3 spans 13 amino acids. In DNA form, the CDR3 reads TGTGCCAGTATTCGACAGGGGGATTATGGCTACACCTTC. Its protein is CASIRQGDYGYTF.

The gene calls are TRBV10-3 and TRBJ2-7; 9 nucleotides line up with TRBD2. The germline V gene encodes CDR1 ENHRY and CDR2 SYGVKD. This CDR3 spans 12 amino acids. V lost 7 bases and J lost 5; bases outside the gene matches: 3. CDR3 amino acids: CAIKGTSHEQYF. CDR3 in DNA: TGTGCCATCAAGGGGACTAGCCACGAGCAGTACTTC.

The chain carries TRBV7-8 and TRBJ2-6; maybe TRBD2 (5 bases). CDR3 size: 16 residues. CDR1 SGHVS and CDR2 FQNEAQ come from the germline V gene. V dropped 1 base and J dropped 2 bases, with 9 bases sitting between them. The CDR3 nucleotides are TGTGCCAGCAGCTTAGAGATCGGGGCTGGGGCCAACGTCCTGACTTTC. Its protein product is CASSLEIGAGANVLTF.

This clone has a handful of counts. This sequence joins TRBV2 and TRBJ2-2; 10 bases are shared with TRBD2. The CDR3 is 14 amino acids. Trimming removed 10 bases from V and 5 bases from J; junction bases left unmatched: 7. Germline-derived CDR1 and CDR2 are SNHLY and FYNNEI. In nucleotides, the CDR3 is TGTGCCACCAAGGGACTAGCGTCGACCGGGGAGCTGTTTTTT. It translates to CATKGLASTGELFF. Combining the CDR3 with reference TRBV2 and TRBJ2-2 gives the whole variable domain EPEVTQTPSHQVTQMGQEVILRCVPISNHLYFYWYRQILGQKVEFLVSFYNNEISEKSEIFDDQFSVERPDGSNFTLKIRSTKLEDSAMYFCATKGLASTGELFFGEGSRLTVL.

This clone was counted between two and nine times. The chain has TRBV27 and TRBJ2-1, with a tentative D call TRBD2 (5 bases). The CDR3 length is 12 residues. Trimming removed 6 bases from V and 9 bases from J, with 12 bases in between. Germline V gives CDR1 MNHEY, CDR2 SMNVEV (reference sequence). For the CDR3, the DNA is TGTGCCAGCAGCCTAGCCCTAGGTGAGCAGTTCTTC. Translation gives CASSLALGEQFF.

DNA for the CDR3: TGTGCCAGCAGTTATGGTTACGGACTAGCCAAAAACATTCAGTACTTC. It translates to CASSYGYGLAKNIQYF. J is TRBJ2-4 and V is TRBV6-5; weak D call: TRBD2 (5 bases). Germline V CDR1 and CDR2: MNHEY, SVGAGI. This CDR3 comprises 16 residues. Trimming took 3 bases from V and 0 from J, leaving 12 bases between them.

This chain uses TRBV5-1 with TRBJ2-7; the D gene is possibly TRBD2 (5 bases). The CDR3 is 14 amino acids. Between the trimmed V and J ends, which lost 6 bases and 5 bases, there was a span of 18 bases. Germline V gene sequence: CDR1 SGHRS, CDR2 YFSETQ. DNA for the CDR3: TGCGCCAGCACCCCCACTAGTTTCTTCCACGAGCAGTACTTC. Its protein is CASTPTSFFHEQYF.

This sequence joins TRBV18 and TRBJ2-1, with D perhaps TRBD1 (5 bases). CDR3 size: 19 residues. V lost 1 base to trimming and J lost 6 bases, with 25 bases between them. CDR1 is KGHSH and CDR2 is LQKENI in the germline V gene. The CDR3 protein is CASSPRPGGAPTSGNEQFF. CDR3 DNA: TGTGCCAGCTCACCACGACCAGGTGGGGCCCCGACCTCCGGCAATGAGCAGTTCTTC. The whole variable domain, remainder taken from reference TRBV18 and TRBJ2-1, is NAGVMQNPRHLVRRRGQEARLRCSPMKGHSHVYWYRQLPEEGLKFMVYLQKENIIDESGMPKERFSAEFPKEGPSILRIQQVVRGDSAAYFCASSPRPGGAPTSGNEQFFGPGTRLTVL.